These 10 T cell receptor beta chains came from one sample sequenced in a study of cytomegalovirus exposure and HLA in healthy donors. Primers included in the PCR were 60 Vbeta and 13 Jbeta primers. Produced via immunoSEQ multiplex PCR; TCRdb's table is partial and in-frame only. The sample has 70,000 to 95,000 clones, approximately 65% seen once. Sequences were obtained from PBMCs. The receptor set was obtained from a woman in her 30s in good health and CMV-seropositive.

This chain connects TRBV6-1 to TRBJ2-7, with a weak D call TRBD2 (6 bases). This CDR3 spans 12 amino acids. The germline CDR1 and CDR2 sequences are MNHNS and SASEGT. The V gene lost 8 bases and the J gene lost 6 bases, with 14 bases spanning the gap. The CDR3 DNA reads TGTGCCAGCTCTCGTGGAGCGGGCGAGCAGTACTTC. Its translation is CASSRGAGEQYF.

The rearrangement links TRBV15 to TRBJ2-7; D might be TRBD2 (6 bases). With 1 base removed from V and 3 bases from J, the gap between germline ends came to 19 bases. Germline V gene data show CDR1 as LNHNV and CDR2 as YYDKDF (reference sequence). CDR3 length: 17 residues. CDR3 residues: CATSRGEAGTSSYEQYF. In DNA, the CDR3 is TGTGCCACCAGCAGAGGGGAGGCAGGAACTAGCAGCTACGAGCAGTACTTC.

The rearrangement joins TRBV29-1 to TRBJ2-2; D gene ambiguous. The CDR3 covers 12 residues. V was clipped by 7 bases and J by 0 bases, with 6 bases between them. Germline CDR1 is SQVTM and CDR2 is ANQGSEA. This chain's CDR3 is CSAQANTGELFF. In DNA form, the CDR3 reads TGCAGCGCCCAGGCGAACACCGGGGAGCTGTTTTTT.

The chain combines TRBV18 with TRBJ2-7; no definite D call. The CDR3 length is 12 residues. Germline V gene data show CDR1 as KGHSH and CDR2 as LQKENI. The ends were cut back, 4 bases at V and 3 bases at J, with 7 bases in the middle. CDR3 nucleotides: TGTGCCAGCTCACGTCAGAACTACGAGCAGTACTTC. Its protein is CASSRQNYEQYF.

J is TRBJ2-3 and V is TRBV29-1; D possibly corresponds to TRBD1 (5 bases). The CDR3 runs 15 residues. V was pared by 4 bases and J by 3 bases, with 17 bases between. Germline CDR1 and CDR2: SQVTM and ANQGSEA. DNA of the CDR3: TGCAGCGTTGCGGGCTCAGGGCCTGGAACAGATACGCAGTATTTT. Protein sequence: CSVAGSGPGTDTQYF.

The rearrangement joins TRBV9 to TRBJ2-5; tentative D call: TRBD1 (5 bases). Germline CDR1 reads SGDLS; CDR2 reads YYNGEE. With 0 bases removed from V and 4 bases from J, the gap between germline ends came to 7 bases. The CDR3 loop spans 13 amino acids. This CDR3 is CASSVDTGETQYF. The CDR3 DNA reads TGTGCCAGCAGCGTAGATACAGGAGAGACCCAGTACTTC.

This clone was detected a few times. The chain recombines TRBV5-6 with TRBJ2-5, with 11 bases matching TRBD1. The better agreement between TRBJ2-7 and the DNA end casts doubt on the J call. CDR1 SGHDT and CDR2 YYEEEE come from the germline V gene. The CDR3 is 14 amino acids. The CDR3 loop reads CATKPGQGAYEQYF. CDR3 in DNA: TGTGCCACCAAACCGGGACAGGGGGCCTACGAGCAGTACTTC.

The chain joins TRBV21-1 to TRBJ2-3; TRBD1 is the table's D call and was not checked against the DNA. TRBV21-1 is deemed a pseudogene. CDR3 length: 21 residues. CDR3 nucleotides: TGTGCCAGCAGCAAAGAAATCACCGGGACAGGGCCTCAAGGGTTCACAGATACGCAGTATTTT. It translates to CASSKEITGTGPQGFTDTQYF.

This clone was detected only once. V usage is TRBV4-2 and J usage is TRBJ2-1; the match to TRBD1 covers 7 bases. Germline loops: CDR1 LGHNA, CDR2 YNFKEQ. J lost 7 bases, V lost 4 bases, and 7 bases had no gene match. CDR3 length: 14 amino acids. CDR3 amino acids: CASSPEQGVNEQFF. CDR3 nucleotides: TGTGCCAGCAGCCCAGAGCAGGGGGTAAATGAGCAGTTCTTC.

The table lists this clone with a few counts. The chain uses TRBV2 and TRBJ1-1; perhaps TRBD1 as D (6 bases). Between the trimmed V and J ends, which lost 7 bases and 1 base, there was a span of 10 bases. Germline lookup yields CDR1 SNHLY and CDR2 FYNNEI. The CDR3 is 13 residues long. The CDR3 protein is CASNLGGNTEAFF. CDR3 bases: TGTGCCAGCAACCTAGGGGGGAACACTGAAGCTTTCTTT.